A single sample is the source of the 27 T cell receptor beta chains below, sequenced in a study of T cell repertoires in cytomegalovirus infection. Via MiXCR, TCRdb re-called the reads, giving one row per CDR3 protein. Of about 490,000 distinct CDR3 sequences in the sample, more than 20% were seen once. Input material: PBMCs. Receptor source: a human donor in good health (CMV status not recorded). Some clones in this sample may be carry-over from other donors' samples.

Only a few counts were recorded for this clonotype. The rearrangement links TRBV6-2 or TRBV6-3 to TRBJ2-7; TRBD2 agrees at 9 bases. J lost 2 bases, V lost 6 bases, and 2 bases had no gene match. Germline CDR1 MNHEY, CDR2 SVGEGT. The CDR3 has 13 amino acids. The CDR3 coding sequence is TGTGCCAGCAGGGCGGGAGGGACCTACGAGCAGTACGTC. This translates into CASRAGGTYEQYV.

V usage is TRBV28 and J usage is TRBJ1-2; 10 nucleotides align to TRBD1. This CDR3 spans 16 amino acids. The J segment lost 4 bases and the V segment lost 1 base, leaving 6 bases of the junction unmatched. Germline CDR1 and CDR2: MDHEN and SYDVKM. Here the CDR3 reads CASSLSGQGVIYGYTF. Here the CDR3 DNA reads TGTGCCAGCAGTTTATCAGGACAGGGGGTTATCTATGGCTACACCTTC.

V and J are TRBV7-9 and TRBJ1-2; 7 bases line up with TRBD1. Germline trimming cut 1 base from V and 3 bases from J; bases unmatched to any gene: 5. CDR1 SEHNR and CDR2 FQNEAQ come from the germline V gene (reference sequence). This CDR3 has 15 amino acids. DNA for the CDR3: TGTGCCAGCAGCTTAGAACAGGGGTTCGACTATGGCTACACCTTC. Its translation is CASSLEQGFDYGYTF.

This clonotype was observed many times. This sequence joins TRBV7-8 and TRBJ1-1, with D hard to call. The V gene lost 7 bases and the J gene lost 1 base, with 10 bases spanning the gap. Germline values: CDR1 SGHVS, CDR2 FQNEAQ. The CDR3 has 13 residues. CDR3 nucleotides: TGTGCCAGCACCAAACACTCGAACACTGAAGCTTTCTTT. Its translation is CASTKHSNTEAFF.

This clonotype was counted ten times or more. The CDR3 sequence: CASSLADTDTQYF. Written as DNA, the CDR3 is TGTGCCAGCAGCTTGGCGGATACAGATACGCAGTATTTT. The chain is built from TRBV7-6 and TRBJ2-3; unclear D gene. There are 13 residues in the CDR3. CDR1 is SGHVS and CDR2 is FNYEAQ in the germline V gene. V was clipped by 3 bases and J by 3 bases, with 7 bases between them.

This clonotype was observed a handful of times. This chain connects TRBV6-1 to TRBJ2-7, with TRBD1 matching 8 bases. CDR3 length: 15 amino acids. Germline CDR1 MNHNS, CDR2 SASEGT. The trim removed 5 bases at V and 0 bases at J, leaving 6 bases unmatched. The CDR3 region is CASSQPGQASYEQYV. The CDR3 DNA sequence: TGTGCCAGCAGTCAACCGGGACAGGCCTCCTACGAGCAGTACGTC.

This clonotype showed up just a few times. The chain combines TRBV6-2 or TRBV6-3 with TRBJ2-7; D is possibly TRBD1 (9 bases). From germline, CDR1 is MNHEY and CDR2 SVGEGT. The V and J ends lost 6 bases and 4 bases respectively, with 31 bases between them. This CDR3 has 19 amino acids. In DNA, the CDR3 is TGTGCCAGCAGGGCCCACAGGGGGCGCGAAATAGCGGGAATTTACGAGCAGTACTTC. Translation: CASRAHRGREIAGIYEQYF.

This clonotype was recorded many times. The gene calls are TRBV7-2 and TRBJ2-5; the D gene is possibly TRBD2 (6 bases). The CDR3 spans 13 residues. V shed 3 bases and J shed 5 bases, with 10 bases lying between them. The germline CDR1 and CDR2 sequences are SGHTA and FQGNSA. CDR3: CASSLTAGETQYF. The CDR3 nucleotides read TGTGCCAGCAGCTTGACGGCGGGGGAGACCCAGTACTTC.

In its sample, this clonotype was seen a few times. This sequence joins TRBV14 and TRBJ1-1, with D unclear. Germline assignment: CDR1 SGHDN and CDR2 FVKESK. CDR3 length equals 14 residues. Trimming removed 4 bases from V and 4 bases from J, with 13 bases in between. In DNA form, the CDR3 reads TGTGCCAGCAGCCTATCCGGTAGAGTCACTGAAGCTTTCTTT. It yields the protein CASSLSGRVTEAFF.

This clonotype has just a few counts. The chain joins TRBV12-3 or TRBV12-4 to TRBJ2-1; TRBD1 aligns across 7 bases. There are 14 residues in the CDR3. With 8 bases clipped from V and 4 bases from J, the junction kept 8 bases outside the gene matches. CDR3 in amino acids: CASVLTGVYNEQFF. DNA of the CDR3: TGTGCCAGCGTGTTAACAGGGGTTTACAATGAGCAGTTCTTC.

This clonotype was detected only a few times. V gene TRBV15 combines with J gene TRBJ2-7, with D possibly being TRBD1 (5 bases). V lost 0 bases to trimming and J lost 5 bases, with 11 bases between them. Germline V gene data show CDR1 as LNHNV and CDR2 as YYDKDF (reference sequence). This CDR3 region has 14 residues. The CDR3 DNA follows: TGTGCCACCAGCAGAGATGCCAGGGTAGACGAGCAGTACGTC. Residues: CATSRDARVDEQYV.

The CDR3 is CASSILAGAAGELFF. The CDR3, as DNA: TGTGCCAGTAGTATCCTAGCGGGAGCGGCCGGGGAGCTGTTTTTT. The J gene is TRBJ2-2, the V gene TRBV19; TRBD2 agrees at 10 bases. Germline assignment: CDR1 LNHDA and CDR2 SQIVND (reference sequence). The J segment lost 6 bases and the V segment lost 3 bases, leaving 4 bases of the junction unmatched. This CDR3 spans 15 amino acids.

V and J are TRBV5-1 and TRBJ2-5, with D perhaps TRBD1 (5 bases). V dropped 3 bases and J dropped 3 bases, with 9 bases sitting between them. Germline loops: CDR1 SGHRS, CDR2 YFSETQ. The CDR3 spans 13 residues. The DNA of the CDR3 is TGCGCCAGCAGCTCAGCAGGGAAAGAGACCCAGTACTTC. Translating gives CASSSAGKETQYF.

This clonotype turned up a few times. The J gene is TRBJ2-3, the V gene TRBV7-8, with TRBD2 matching over 8 bases. The CDR3 has 12 residues. Germline V gene lookup returns CDR1 SGHVS and CDR2 FQNEAQ. The CDR3 DNA reads TGTGCTAGTGGGACTAGGGTGGATACGCAGTATTTT. Its protein is CASGTRVDTQYF.

The chain combines TRBV28 with TRBJ1-4; D unclear. The CDR3 has 16 residues. V shed 6 bases and J shed 8 bases, with 22 bases lying between them. Germline V lookup: CDR1 MDHEN, CDR2 SYDVKM. The CDR3 sequence is CASRSARGPLGEKLFF. Here the CDR3 DNA reads TGTGCCAGCAGATCCGCCAGAGGTCCACTTGGGGAAAAACTGTTTTTT.

This clonotype has more than one count but fewer than ten. The J gene is TRBJ1-1, the V gene TRBV7-9; possible D gene TRBD1, 5 bases. CDR3 length equals 13 residues. V dropped 0 bases and J dropped 11 bases, with 13 bases sitting between them. The germline V gene encodes CDR1 SEHNR and CDR2 FQNEAQ (reference sequence). Here the CDR3 DNA reads TGTGCCAGCAGCTTAGCAGGGGTTAATGACGCTTTCTTT. Translating gives CASSLAGVNDAFF.

CDR3 sequence: CASSQLQRSNQPQHF. CDR3 sequence (DNA): TGCGCCAGCAGCCAGCTACAGAGAAGCAATCAGCCCCAGCATTTT. The chain has TRBV4-1 and TRBJ1-5, with D hard to call. V lost 3 bases, J lost 1 base, and 10 bases lay in between. The CDR3 extends over 15 amino acids. CDR1 and CDR2 (germline): MGHRA, YSYEKL.

A single count supports this clonotype. The chain is built from TRBV4-1 and TRBJ2-1; 8 positions agree with TRBD2. The CDR3 loop spans 17 amino acids. V shed 3 bases and J 7 bases; nucleotides not matched to a gene: 14. From germline, CDR1 is MGHRA and CDR2 YSYEKL. Here the CDR3 reads CASSHIGLSGSSNEQFF. CDR3 bases: TGCGCCAGCAGCCATATAGGACTAAGCGGGAGTTCAAATGAGCAGTTCTTC.

This chain links TRBV6-2 or TRBV6-3 with TRBJ2-7, with a weak D call TRBD1 (5 bases). CDR3 length equals 14 residues. The germline CDR1 and CDR2 sequences are MNHEY and SVGEGT. V lost 1 base and J lost 2, with 9 bases in between. CDR3 sequence: CASSYLPGTYEQYF. The CDR3 coding sequence is TGTGCCAGCAGTTACTTGCCAGGGACCTACGAGCAGTACTTC.

The chain couples TRBV10-2 to TRBJ1-1, with no clear D. With 8 bases removed from V and 12 bases from J, the gap between germline ends came to 7 bases. CDR1 and CDR2 from the germline V gene are WSHSY and SAAADI. The CDR3 runs 8 residues. In DNA form, the CDR3 reads TGCGCCAGCCCCTACCCTTTCTTT. Translation gives CASPYPFF.

This clonotype showed up many times. The V gene is TRBV7-2, the J gene TRBJ2-1; TRBD2 agrees at 8 bases. V dropped 5 bases and J dropped 0; count of bases not matched to a gene: 9. Germline V gene sequence: CDR1 SGHTA, CDR2 FQGNSA. The CDR3 extends over 17 amino acids. CDR3 residues: CASSRLSGSFSYNEQFF. The DNA of the CDR3 is TGTGCCAGCAGCCGACTCAGCGGGAGCTTCTCCTACAATGAGCAGTTCTTC.

This clonotype occurred a few times. The chain joins TRBV7-6 to TRBJ1-1, with D maybe TRBD1 (6 bases). Germline V gene sequence: CDR1 SGHVS, CDR2 FNYEAQ. The CDR3 covers 14 residues. Trimming pared 4 bases from V and 7 bases from J, leaving 16 bases between. The CDR3 region has the DNA TGTGCCAGCAGCTCTCAGCGGGAAGGGGGTGAAGCTTTCTTT. Translation gives CASSSQREGGEAFF.

This clonotype was counted a few times. The rearrangement uses TRBV7-2 and TRBJ2-7, with 7 bases matching TRBD1. CDR1 is SGHTA and CDR2 is FQGNSA in the germline V gene. The CDR3 is 13 residues long. V dropped 8 bases and J dropped 6; count of bases not matched to a gene: 10. CDR3 DNA: TGTGCCAGCTCGAGACAGGGTTCTTTCGAGCAGTACTTC. Translated, it gives CASSRQGSFEQYF.

This clonotype was detected ten times or more. The chain links TRBV20-1 to TRBJ2-3; 8 nucleotides line up with TRBD2. This CDR3 spans 13 amino acids. V lost 3 bases, J lost 8 bases, and 7 bases stayed unmatched. Germline V gene sequence: CDR1 DFQATT, CDR2 SNEGSKA (reference sequence). CDR3 loop: CSARGLGGGTQYF. Written as DNA, the CDR3 is TGCAGTGCTAGGGGACTAGGGGGGGGTACGCAGTATTTT.

The table lists this clonotype with a few counts. This chain links TRBV7-2 with TRBJ2-7; 8 positions match TRBD2. The CDR3 consists of 15 residues. J gave up 3 bases and V 0 bases, and 4 bases lay outside the gene matches. The V gene's germline CDR1 is SGHTA and CDR2 FQGNSA. The CDR3 DNA sequence: TGTGCCAGCAGCTTAGCTCGGCTAGCGGGCTACGAGCAGTACTTC. It encodes CASSLARLAGYEQYF.

The rearrangement joins TRBV14 to TRBJ1-3, with TRBD1 as a possible D gene (5 bases). The germline V gene encodes CDR1 SGHDN and CDR2 FVKESK. The CDR3 is 18 residues long. The ends were cut back, 0 bases at V and 0 bases at J, with 15 bases in the middle. CDR3 amino acids: CASSQDWSGMHSGNTIYF. For the CDR3, the DNA is TGTGCCAGCAGCCAAGATTGGTCAGGGATGCACTCTGGAAACACCATATATTTT.

The chain joins TRBV20-1 to TRBJ2-5; TRBD2 matches 9 bases. Germline lookup yields CDR1 DFQATT and CDR2 SNEGSKA (reference sequence). Trimming took 6 bases from V and 5 from J; bases not matched to a gene: 10. CDR3 size: 14 residues. In DNA, the CDR3 is TGCAGTGCGCCTGCTAGCGGGGCCTCGGAGACCCAGTACTTC. Translated, it gives CSAPASGASETQYF.